Below, 25 T cell receptor beta chains from the same sample are listed, as sequenced in a study of blood T cells in healthy people across ages. A J-beta primer mix and a sample-barcoded 5' primer were used in a second PCR of roughly 7 to 12 cycles. TCRdb reprocessed the 5' RACE reads via MiXCR and lists one record per CDR3 protein. The sample includes 890,000 or so distinct CDR3 sequences, about 59% of them seen just once. The material sequenced was blood. The source of these receptors is a young man in good health.

The genes are TRBV20-1 and TRBJ1-3, with D possibly matching TRBD1 (6 bases). CDR1 and CDR2 (germline): DFQATT, SNEGSKA (reference sequence). This CDR3 is built from 17 residues. Trimming shortened V by 0 bases and J by 3 bases, and 18 bases separated the two germline ends. CDR3 bases: TGCAGTGCTAGAGACCCAATGACAGGAGATATTGGAAACACCATATATTTT. Its protein is CSARDPMTGDIGNTIYF.

Notes on this clonotype: One junction end does not reproduce the germline sequence, and a read error may be involved. The chain couples TRBV7-2 to TRBJ1-6, with a tentative D call TRBD1 (5 bases). CDR3 length: 16 amino acids. Germline V gives CDR1 SGHTA, CDR2 FQGNSA. The CDR3 here is CASSLDSGTRNSPLHF. CDR3 coding DNA: TGTGCCAGCAGCTTAGATTCCGGGACTAGGAATTCACCTCTCCACTTT.

This clonotype was seen a few times. This rearrangement joins TRBV2 to TRBJ2-7; 11 bases map to TRBD2. The CDR3 has 16 residues. From germline, CDR1 is SNHLY and CDR2 FYNNEI. V lost 6 bases and J lost 0; bases outside the gene matches: 7. CDR3 DNA: TGTGCCAGCAGGCTTTTACTAGCGGGGGACTCCTACGAGCAGTACTTC. Translated: CASRLLLAGDSYEQYF.

The CDR3 sequence is CASSPPTRDYEQYF. Written as DNA, the CDR3 is TGTGCCAGCAGCCCACCAACCAGGGACTACGAGCAGTACTTC. The J gene is TRBJ2-7, the V gene TRBV9, with D possibly matching TRBD1 (5 bases). The CDR3 covers 14 residues. Germline V CDR1 and CDR2: SGDLS, YYNGEE. V gave up 4 bases and J gave up 3 bases, with 14 bases separating them. The variable domain in full, completed from reference TRBV9 and TRBJ2-7, reads DSGVTQTPKHLITATGQRVTLRCSPRSGDLSVYWYQQSLDQGLQFLIQYYNGEERAKGNILERFSAQQFPDLHSELNLSSLELGDSALYFCASSPPTRDYEQYFGPGTRLTVT.

V usage is TRBV7-9 and J usage is TRBJ1-2; 12 bases agree with TRBD1. CDR1 is SEHNR, CDR2 FQNEAQ, per germline (reference sequence). The CDR3 has 17 residues. V shed 2 bases and J 2 bases; nucleotides not matched to a gene: 6. The CDR3 DNA is TGTGCCAGCAGCTTATCCAGGGACAGGGGGCAAAACTATGGCTACACCTTC. Residues: CASSLSRDRGQNYGYTF.

Turning to this clonotype: It is unclear where the CDR3 begins or ends on the DNA, so no DNA is shown, and the CDR3 is as TCRdb lists it. This sequence joins TRBV20-1 and TRBJ1-2. CDR1 is DFQATT, CDR2 SNEGSKA, per germline (reference sequence). Counting both end residues, the CDR3 totals 15 amino acids. CDR3 sequence: CSAQSGPRLNYGCTF.

CDR3 sequence reads: CASSPAPQDLIYEQYF. The DNA of the CDR3 is TGTGCCAGCAGCCCCGCACCACAGGATCTAATTTACGAGCAGTACTTC. The V and J genes are TRBV7-8 and TRBJ2-4; D might be TRBD1 (5 bases). The J call is in doubt because the DNA end fits TRBJ2-7 better. The CDR3 runs to 16 residues. Germline V gene lookup returns CDR1 SGHVS and CDR2 FQNEAQ.

The chain recombines TRBV7-6 with TRBJ2-1, with 12 bases that match TRBD2. Germline CDR1 SGHVS, CDR2 FNYEAQ. The junction had 7 bases not matched to a gene; V was cut back by 4 bases and J by 9 bases. The CDR3 runs to 15 residues. The CDR3 is CASSYRTSGVGEQFF. The CDR3 DNA is TGTGCCAGCAGCTACAGGACTAGCGGGGTTGGTGAGCAGTTCTTC.

The chain uses TRBV5-1 and TRBJ2-5; 9 positions agree with TRBD1. The J call may be faulty, since TRBJ2-7 better matches the DNA end. The CDR3 is 13 amino acids. The germline gives CDR1 SGHRS, CDR2 YFSETQ. CDR3 region: CASSRDRVHEQYF. In DNA, the CDR3 is TGCGCCAGCAGCCGGGACAGGGTCCACGAGCAGTACTTC.

This sequence joins TRBV5-1 and TRBJ2-7, with 7 bases that match TRBD1. The CDR3 consists of 16 residues. Trimming took 0 bases from V and 5 from J; bases not matched to a gene: 11. Germline V gene lookup returns CDR1 SGHRS and CDR2 YFSETQ. CDR3 protein: CASSLVIDRVQDEQYF. In nucleotides, the CDR3 is TGCGCCAGCAGCTTGGTTATAGACAGGGTTCAAGACGAGCAGTACTTC.

The CDR3 loop reads CASSSPGQQYF. The DNA of the CDR3 is TGTGCCAGCAGCTCTCCGGGACAGCAGTACTTC. V and J are TRBV7-2 and TRBJ2-7; D might be TRBD1 or TRBD2, each matching 5 bases. Trimming removed 4 bases from V and 8 bases from J, with 9 bases in between. Per the germline V gene, CDR1 is SGHTA and CDR2 is FQGNSA. The CDR3 contains 11 residues.

J is TRBJ2-1 and V is TRBV4-2; D is possibly TRBD1 (7 bases). Germline CDR1 LGHNA, CDR2 YNFKEQ. The CDR3 spans 15 residues. Trimming took off 0 bases at V and 15 bases at J, with 21 bases between the two ends. CDR3 protein: CASSQEEEGAGRGFF. DNA for the CDR3: TGTGCCAGCAGCCAAGAAGAGGAGGGGGCCGGACGAGGGTTCTTC.

The rearrangement joins TRBV28 to TRBJ2-7, with D tentatively TRBD1 (5 bases). With the DNA end fitting TRBJ2-5 better, the J assignment may be wrong. This CDR3 spans 14 amino acids. Germline V gene lookup returns CDR1 MDHEN and CDR2 SYDVKM. This CDR3 is CASSLHVGEETQYF. In nucleotides, the CDR3 is TGTGCCAGCAGTTTACATGTAGGGGAAGAGACCCAGTACTTC.

V is TRBV7-2 and J is TRBJ2-1; TRBD2 aligns across 8 bases. V trimming: 2 bases; J trimming: 9 bases; junction bases outside the gene matches: 12. Germline CDR1 and CDR2: SGHTA and FQGNSA. The CDR3 contains 16 residues. The CDR3 sequence: CASSLIAGGAMGEQFF. CDR3 coding DNA: TGTGCCAGCAGCTTAATTGCCGGGGGGGCAATGGGTGAGCAGTTCTTC.

This sequence joins TRBV4-2 and TRBJ1-5; TRBD1 agrees at 8 bases. The junction had 7 bases not matched to a gene; V was cut back by 5 bases and J by 7 bases. Germline V gene lookup returns CDR1 LGHNA and CDR2 YNFKEQ. CDR3 length equals 14 residues. The CDR3 spells CASSKQGADQPQHF. The CDR3 DNA follows: TGTGCCAGCAGCAAGCAGGGGGCAGACCAGCCCCAGCATTTT.

This chain links TRBV14 with TRBJ2-5; D may be TRBD1 (6 bases). The J call may be mistaken, given a closer DNA end match to TRBJ2-7. Per germline, CDR1 SGHDN and CDR2 FVKESK. This CDR3 has 15 residues. The DNA for the CDR3 is TGTGCCAGCAGCCAGGGGGCCTTTACGGGGAACGAGCAGTACTTC. As protein: CASSQGAFTGNEQYF.

The V call is TRBV6-6, the J call TRBJ2-7; D is ambiguous. Germline V CDR1 and CDR2: MNHNY, SVGAGI (reference sequence). This CDR3 comprises 13 residues. Trimming took off 4 bases at V and 7 bases at J, with 14 bases between the two ends. The CDR3 protein is CASSFVAREEQYF. The CDR3 DNA sequence: TGTGCCAGCAGTTTCGTAGCCAGAGAAGAGCAGTACTTC.

The chain joins TRBV2 to TRBJ1-2, with 11 bases matching TRBD1. J gave up 2 bases and V 5 bases, and 4 bases lay outside the gene matches. There are 15 residues in the CDR3. The germline V gene has CDR1 SNHLY and CDR2 FYNNEI. The CDR3 nucleotides read TGTGCCAGCAGTCGGGGGACAGGGGGAAACTATGGCTACACCTTC. Amino acids: CASSRGTGGNYGYTF.

This clonotype was counted a single time. The CDR3 loop is CASSTGTGGAEDTQYF. Here the CDR3 DNA reads TGCGCCAGCAGTACCGGGACAGGGGGCGCAGAAGATACGCAGTATTTT. The rearrangement links TRBV5-1 to TRBJ2-3, with 12 bases matching TRBD1. The germline CDR1 and CDR2 sequences are SGHRS and YFSETQ. V gave up 5 bases and J gave up 5 bases; unmatched junction bases: 9. The CDR3 spans 16 residues.

This clonotype appeared once. This chain links TRBV7-8 with TRBJ1-6; no definite D call. CDR1 is SGHVS, CDR2 FQNEAQ, per germline. V was pared by 4 bases and J by 5 bases, with 9 bases between. The CDR3 has 14 residues. The CDR3 loop is CASSSLVDNSPLHF. Here the CDR3 DNA reads TGTGCCAGCAGCTCCCTAGTAGATAATTCACCCCTCCACTTT.

This rearrangement joins TRBV18 to TRBJ2-5; D call uncertain. Per germline, CDR1 KGHSH and CDR2 LQKENI. The V end lost 3 bases, the J end lost 5 bases, and 13 bases lay between the germline ends. This CDR3 contains 14 residues. CDR3 in DNA: TGTGCCAGCTCACCGGAAGAAGGGTTGGAGACCCAGTACTTC. Amino acid sequence: CASSPEEGLETQYF.

This clonotype was seen once. At one of its ends the junction is not consistent with the germline gene, which may arise from a read error. The V gene is TRBV4-2, the J gene TRBJ2-7; D uncertain. Germline lookup yields CDR1 LGHNA and CDR2 YNFKEQ. CDR3 size: 14 residues. CDR3 protein: CASNQDQGTYEQYF. In nucleotides, the CDR3 is TGTGCCAGCAACCAAGATCAAGGAACCTACGAGCAGTACTTC.

The chain employs TRBV20-1 and TRBJ2-5; 7 positions agree with TRBD2. Germline V gene sequence: CDR1 DFQATT, CDR2 SNEGSKA (reference sequence). This CDR3 is 13 amino acids long. V lost 2 bases, J lost 4 bases, and 4 bases stayed unmatched. In DNA, the CDR3 is TGCAGTGCTAGACCCCCGGGGGGAGAGACCCAGTACTTC. This codes for CSARPPGGETQYF.

This clonotype was counted ten times or more. The chain uses TRBV7-2 and TRBJ2-7; D might be TRBD2 (6 bases). CDR1 is SGHTA, CDR2 FQGNSA, per germline. The CDR3 is made up of 14 amino acids. V was pared by 0 bases and J by 0 bases, with 6 bases between. The CDR3 is CASSLAGGSYEQYF. The CDR3 nucleotides are TGTGCCAGCAGCTTAGCGGGGGGCTCCTACGAGCAGTACTTC.

CDR3 protein: CASSLEVPRGPYEQYF. The CDR3 region has the DNA TGCGCCAGCAGCTTGGAGGTCCCCAGGGGGCCTTACGAGCAGTACTTC. The V call is TRBV5-1, the J call TRBJ2-7; 8 bases fit TRBD1. CDR1 SGHRS and CDR2 YFSETQ come from the germline V gene. There are 16 residues in the CDR3. With V trimmed by 0 bases and J by 4 bases, 9 bases remained unmatched.